These 21 T cell receptor beta chains originate from one sample sequenced in a study of CD8+CD57+ T cells in acquired aplastic anemia (dated by TCRdb to between 2017 and 2018). Flow cytometry had shown CD8+CD57+ cell expansion in the patients selected for sequencing. The reads were generated on an Illumina HiSeq 2000. Profiling of TCR beta VDJ combinations and CDR3 sequences used genomic DNA as the template. TCRdb reran the public reads through fastp at Q25 and MiXCR, keeping productive beta chains. Entries are consolidated by CDR3 protein sequence, retaining the most common genes and DNA. This sample gives roughly 250,000 distinct CDR3 sequences in total; 82% of them show up just once. The ten largest account for about 41% of the sample. Sequencing was carried out using sorted CD4+, CD8+, or CD8+CD57+ T cells (not recorded which) from PBMCs. These receptors came from a human donor with aplastic anemia.

A note on this clonotype: This may come from a read error, since a much larger clone is one base off. The V gene is TRBV12-5, the J gene TRBJ2-3; 9 bases agree with TRBD2. CDR1 is LGHNT, CDR2 FRNRAP, per germline. The CDR3 runs to 14 residues. The V segment lost 3 bases and the J segment 10 bases; nucleotides outside the gene matches: 8. The chain's CDR3 is CASGLAGGPDPQYF. CDR3 coding DNA: TGTGCTAGTGGTTTAGCGGGAGGTCCCGATCCGCAGTATTTT.

The rearrangement uses TRBV20-1 and TRBJ2-7, with D possibly being TRBD1 (5 bases). There are 14 residues in the CDR3. The germline CDR1 and CDR2 sequences are DFQATT and SNEGSKA (reference sequence). Deletions cut 6 bases from V and 2 bases from J, with 17 bases between. The CDR3 sequence is CSAAAIQGAYEQYF. As DNA, the CDR3 is TGCAGTGCGGCTGCGATTCAAGGGGCCTACGAGCAGTACTTC.

The V gene is TRBV5-1, the J gene TRBJ1-4; D unclear. Germline values: CDR1 SGHRS, CDR2 YFSETQ. The CDR3 loop spans 15 amino acids. Trimming pared 4 bases from V and 0 bases from J, leaving 10 bases between. The CDR3, as DNA: TGCGCCAGCAGCAGTCAGGCAGCAACTAATGAAAAACTGTTTTTT. This sequence encodes CASSSQAATNEKLFF.

The CDR3 protein is CARILPLVSKETQYF. The CDR3 DNA is TGTGCCAGGATTTTACCGCTCGTGTCAAAAGAGACCCAGTACTTC. The chain joins TRBV7-6 to TRBJ2-5; D gene uncertain. Germline CDR1 reads SGHVS; CDR2 reads FNYEAQ. Trimming took off 9 bases at V and 3 bases at J, with 20 bases between the two ends. The CDR3 is made up of 15 amino acids.

As regards this clonotype: Lacking the conserved final phenylalanine or tryptophan, this CDR3 likely reflects a read error. Because the CDR3's place on the DNA is in doubt, the DNA is left out and the CDR3 is given as listed by TCRdb. This chain joins TRBV2 and TRBJ2-3; the DNA was not compared with TRBD2, the D call given in the table. The CDR3 sequence runs 14 residues, both termini included. Germline V gene lookup returns CDR1 SNHLY and CDR2 FYNNEI. The CDR3 region is CASSFTSAMSSYSG.

On this clonotype itself: This may stem from a read error, because a much larger clone lies one nucleotide away. The rearrangement joins TRBV27 to TRBJ1-5; D is uncertain. The CDR3 spans 14 residues. Germline V CDR1 and CDR2: MNHEY, SMNVEV (reference sequence). For the CDR3, the DNA is TGTGCCAGCAGTCTACCGGGTAGCAATCAGCCCCGGCATTTT. Translating it yields CASSLPGSNQPRHF.

The chain links TRBV12-3 or TRBV12-4 to TRBJ2-5; a weak D match, TRBD2 (5 bases). The V and J ends lost 4 bases and 4 bases respectively, with 16 bases between them. CDR3 size: 15 residues. In DNA form, the CDR3 reads TGTGCCAGCAGTTACTCTCGGACTGACCTAGAGACCCAGTACTTC. Protein sequence: CASSYSRTDLETQYF.

This sequence joins TRBV7-9 and TRBJ2-1; 8 bases match TRBD1. Trimming at V came to 4 bases and at J to 13 bases, leaving 18 bases not matched to a gene. The germline V gene encodes CDR1 SEHNR and CDR2 FQNEAQ (reference sequence). The CDR3 length is 16 residues. CDR3 residues: CASSSRDRRLDDGQFF. In nucleotides, the CDR3 is TGTGCCAGCAGCTCACGGGACAGGCGCTTGGACGATGGCCAGTTCTTC.

This sequence joins TRBV10-3 and TRBJ1-3; the match to TRBD1 covers 7 bases. The CDR3 totals 14 residues. With 4 bases clipped from V and 10 bases from J, the junction kept 10 bases outside the gene matches. The V gene's germline CDR1 is ENHRY and CDR2 SYGVKD. The CDR3 protein is CAISGDRAGGTIYF. In DNA form, the CDR3 reads TGTGCCATCAGTGGCGACAGGGCTGGTGGGACCATATATTTT.

This clonotype came up once. The CDR3 does not close with the conserved phenylalanine or tryptophan, likely indicating a read error. No DNA is shown, since the ends of the CDR3 on it are uncertain; the CDR3 is the one TCRdb lists. The chain carries TRBV7-2 and TRBJ2-3; whether TRBD2, the table's D call, matches the DNA was not checked. The CDR3 numbers 13 amino acids, ends counted. Germline-derived CDR1 and CDR2 are SGHTA and FQGNSA. CDR3 protein: CASSEGRDGLVYG.

The chain combines TRBV9 with TRBJ1-1, with D hard to call. Trimming took off 4 bases at V and 12 bases at J, with 25 bases between the two ends. The CDR3 consists of 15 residues. Germline V lookup: CDR1 SGDLS, CDR2 YYNGEE. The CDR3 here is CASSRGGGSYNEPFF. The CDR3 DNA follows: TGTGCCAGCAGCCGGGGAGGTGGTTCCTACAATGAGCCTTTCTTT.

The rearrangement uses TRBV5-1 and TRBJ1-3; D gene ambiguous. V lost 2 bases, J lost 4 bases, and 19 bases lay in between. This CDR3 is built from 17 residues. Germline-derived CDR1 and CDR2 are SGHRS and YFSETQ. CDR3 region: CASSFEEKTGVGNTIYF. The DNA of the CDR3 is TGCGCCAGCAGCTTTGAGGAGAAGACCGGCGTCGGAAACACCATATATTTT.

This chain joins TRBV10-3 and TRBJ2-7, with no clear D. The V and J ends lost 3 bases and 3 bases respectively, with 9 bases between them. The CDR3 has 13 residues. The germline V gene has CDR1 ENHRY and CDR2 SYGVKD. The CDR3 protein is CAISESGIYEQYF. In DNA form, the CDR3 reads TGTGCCATCAGTGAATCAGGTATCTACGAGCAGTACTTC.

As for this clonotype: At one end the junction does not follow the germline gene, possibly because of a read error. This sequence joins TRBV2 and TRBJ2-1, with D possibly being TRBD2 (7 bases). Germline V gene lookup returns CDR1 SNHLY and CDR2 FYNNEI. CDR3 length: 13 amino acids. CDR3 in DNA: TGTGCCAGCAGACAGGGACTAATGGATGATCAGTTCTTC. Translation: CASRQGLMDDQFF.

This chain links TRBV6-2 or TRBV6-3 with TRBJ2-7; 8 bases align to TRBD1. The CDR3 covers 16 residues. After removal of 8 bases from V and 6 bases from J, the junction contained 18 bases not matched to a gene. Germline lookup yields CDR1 MNHEY and CDR2 SVGEGT. The CDR3 loop is CASSTPGQVNLAEQYV. In DNA, the CDR3 is TGTGCCAGCTCGACACCGGGACAGGTGAACCTGGCCGAGCAGTACGTC.

This clonotype occurred once. V and J are TRBV15 and TRBJ2-7; maybe TRBD2 (6 bases). This CDR3 has 14 amino acids. V was trimmed by 5 bases and J by 5 bases, leaving 16 bases between them. The germline CDR1 and CDR2 sequences are LNHNV and YYDKDF (reference sequence). The CDR3 loop is CATSGGSQPDEQYF. CDR3 sequence (DNA): TGTGCCACCAGCGGAGGGAGCCAGCCCGACGAGCAGTACTTC.

Concerning this clonotype: At one boundary the junction diverges from the germline segment, which might be a read error. The chain joins TRBV7-8 to TRBJ1-2, with 9 bases aligning to TRBD1. CDR1 SGHVS and CDR2 FQNEAQ come from the germline V gene. CDR3 size: 15 residues. The CDR3 loop reads CASSLTGGPDYRYTF. Here the CDR3 DNA reads TGTGCCAGCAGCTTGACAGGGGGTCCCGACTATCGCTACACCTTC.

With respect to this clonotype: Compared with germline, one end of the junction differs, possibly owing to a read error. The gene calls are TRBV7-9 and TRBJ2-3, with no clear D. This CDR3 contains 13 residues. Germline CDR1 and CDR2: SEHNR and FQNEAQ (reference sequence). The CDR3 bases are TGTGCCAGCAGCTTGGGCCAGCCAGATAAATTCACTTTT. The encoded protein is CASSLGQPDKFTF.

This clonotype was seen just once. The junction differs from germline at one of its ends, possibly a read error. The chain joins TRBV10-3 to TRBJ2-3, with 8 nucleotides matching TRBD2. The V gene's germline CDR1 is ENHRY and CDR2 SYGVKD. There are 15 residues in the CDR3. The DNA for the CDR3 is TGTGCCAGCAGTTACCCCGGACTAGCCCCAGATACGCAGTATTTT. It yields the protein CASSYPGLAPDTQYF.

Comments on this clonotype: A junction boundary mismatches the germline segment, possibly from a read error. The genes are TRBV11-3 and TRBJ1-2, with D possibly matching TRBD1 (5 bases). Per germline, CDR1 SGHNT and CDR2 YENEEA. This CDR3 region has 15 residues. CDR3 in DNA: TGTGCCAGCAGCTTGGCTGGGGCCGGCGACTCTGGCGCTTCCTTC. This sequence encodes CASSLAGAGDSGASF.

This clonotype came up once. The CDR3 is CSASRGETQHF. CDR3 nucleotides: TGCAGTGCTAGCCGCGGAGAGACCCAGCATTTT. The chain uses TRBV20-1 and TRBJ1-5; D unclear. Per the germline V gene, CDR1 is DFQATT and CDR2 is SNEGSKA (reference sequence). This CDR3 region has 11 residues. The V gene lost 3 bases and the J gene lost 11 bases, with 11 bases spanning the gap.